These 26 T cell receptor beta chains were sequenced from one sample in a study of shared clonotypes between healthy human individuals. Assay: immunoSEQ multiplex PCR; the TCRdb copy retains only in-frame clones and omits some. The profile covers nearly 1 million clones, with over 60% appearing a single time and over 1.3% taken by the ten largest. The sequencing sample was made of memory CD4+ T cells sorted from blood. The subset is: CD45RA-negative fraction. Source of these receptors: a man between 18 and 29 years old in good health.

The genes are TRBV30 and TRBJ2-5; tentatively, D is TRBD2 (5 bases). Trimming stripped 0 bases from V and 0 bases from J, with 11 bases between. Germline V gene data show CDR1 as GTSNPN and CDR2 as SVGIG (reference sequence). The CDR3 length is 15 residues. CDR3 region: CAWSVAARYQETQYF. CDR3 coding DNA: TGTGCCTGGAGTGTAGCGGCAAGGTACCAAGAGACCCAGTACTTC.

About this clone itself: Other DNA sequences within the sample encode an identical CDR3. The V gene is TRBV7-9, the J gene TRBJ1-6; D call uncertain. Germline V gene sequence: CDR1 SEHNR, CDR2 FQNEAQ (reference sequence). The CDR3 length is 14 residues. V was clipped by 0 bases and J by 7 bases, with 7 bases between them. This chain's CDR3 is CASSLAGINSPLHF. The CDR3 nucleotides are TGTGCCAGCAGCTTAGCGGGGATCAATTCACCCCTCCACTTT.

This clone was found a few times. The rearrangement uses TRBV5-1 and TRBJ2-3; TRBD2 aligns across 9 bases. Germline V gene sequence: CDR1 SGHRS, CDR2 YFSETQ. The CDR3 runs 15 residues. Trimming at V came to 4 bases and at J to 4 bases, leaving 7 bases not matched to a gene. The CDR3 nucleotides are TGCGCCAGCAGCGAACTAGCGGGTACACCAGATACGCAGTATTTT. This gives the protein CASSELAGTPDTQYF.

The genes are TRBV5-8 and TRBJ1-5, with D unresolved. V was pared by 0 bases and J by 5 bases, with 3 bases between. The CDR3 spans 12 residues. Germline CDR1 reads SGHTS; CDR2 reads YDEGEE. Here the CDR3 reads CASSLEDQPQHF. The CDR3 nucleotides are TGTGCCAGCAGCTTGGAAGATCAGCCCCAGCATTTT.

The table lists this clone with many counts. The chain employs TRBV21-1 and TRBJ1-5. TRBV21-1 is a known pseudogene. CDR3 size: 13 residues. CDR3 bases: TGTGCCAGCAGCAACGGTGCTGGTCAGCCCCAGCATTTT. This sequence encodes CASSNGAGQPQHF.

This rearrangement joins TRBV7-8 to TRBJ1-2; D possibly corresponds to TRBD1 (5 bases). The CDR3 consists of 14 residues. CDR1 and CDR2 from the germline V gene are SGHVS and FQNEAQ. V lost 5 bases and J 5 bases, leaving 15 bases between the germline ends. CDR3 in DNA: TGTGCCAGCAGCGACGATGGGGCGGAATATGGCTACACCTTC. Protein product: CASSDDGAEYGYTF.

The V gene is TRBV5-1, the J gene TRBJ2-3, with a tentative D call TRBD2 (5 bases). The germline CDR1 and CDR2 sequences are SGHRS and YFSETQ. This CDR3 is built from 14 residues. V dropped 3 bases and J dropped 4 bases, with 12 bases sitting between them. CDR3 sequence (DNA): TGCGCCAGCAGCTCCACATCGAGGGCAGATACGCAGTATTTT. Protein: CASSSTSRADTQYF.

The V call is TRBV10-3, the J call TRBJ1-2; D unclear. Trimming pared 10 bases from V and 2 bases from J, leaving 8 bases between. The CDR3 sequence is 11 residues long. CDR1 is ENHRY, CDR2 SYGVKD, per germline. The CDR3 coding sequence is TGTGCCACCGACGGAAACTATGGCTACACCTTC. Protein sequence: CATDGNYGYTF.

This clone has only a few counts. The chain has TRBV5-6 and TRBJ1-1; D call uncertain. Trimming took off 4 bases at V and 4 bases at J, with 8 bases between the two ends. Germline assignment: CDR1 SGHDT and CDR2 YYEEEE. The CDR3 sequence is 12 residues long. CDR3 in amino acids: CASSLLSTEAFF. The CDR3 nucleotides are TGTGCCAGCAGCCTCCTTAGCACTGAAGCTTTCTTT.

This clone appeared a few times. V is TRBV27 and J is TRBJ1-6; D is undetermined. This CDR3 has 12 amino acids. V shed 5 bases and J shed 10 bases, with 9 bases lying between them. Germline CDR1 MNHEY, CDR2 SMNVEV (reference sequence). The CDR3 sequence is CASSRPGSPLHF. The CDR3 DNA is TGTGCCAGCAGTCGACCCGGCTCACCCCTCCACTTT.

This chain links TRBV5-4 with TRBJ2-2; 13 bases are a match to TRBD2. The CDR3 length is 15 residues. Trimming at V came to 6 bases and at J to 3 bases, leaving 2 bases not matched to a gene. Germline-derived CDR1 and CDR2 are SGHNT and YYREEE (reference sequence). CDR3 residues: CASTTSGGDTGELFF. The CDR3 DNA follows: TGTGCCAGCACCACTAGCGGGGGGGACACCGGGGAGCTGTTTTTT. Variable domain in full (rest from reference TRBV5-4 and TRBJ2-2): ETGVTQSPTHLIKTRGQQVTLRCSSQSGHNTVSWYQQALGQGPQFIFQYYREEENGRGNFPPRFSGLQFPNYSSELNVNALELDDSALYLCASTTSGGDTGELFFGEGSRLTVL.

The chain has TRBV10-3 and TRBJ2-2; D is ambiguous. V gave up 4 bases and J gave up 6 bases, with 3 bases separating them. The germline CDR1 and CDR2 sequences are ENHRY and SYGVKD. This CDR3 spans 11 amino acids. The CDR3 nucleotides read TGTGCCATCAGTGGGTCCGGGGAGCTGTTTTTT. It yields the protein CAISGSGELFF.

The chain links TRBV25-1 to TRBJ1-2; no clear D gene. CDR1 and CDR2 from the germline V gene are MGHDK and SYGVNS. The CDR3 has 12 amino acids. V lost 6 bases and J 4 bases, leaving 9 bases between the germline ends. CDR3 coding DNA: TGTGCCAGCAGCCAAGGAATCTATGGCTACACCTTC. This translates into CASSQGIYGYTF.

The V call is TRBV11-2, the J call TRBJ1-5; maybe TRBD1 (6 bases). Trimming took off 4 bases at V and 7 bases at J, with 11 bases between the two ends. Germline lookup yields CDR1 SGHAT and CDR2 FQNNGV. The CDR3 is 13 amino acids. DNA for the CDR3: TGTGCCAGCAGCTCAAACAGGGAACAGCCCCAGCATTTT. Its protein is CASSSNREQPQHF.

CDR3 in amino acids: CASSLAGTGGGEQFF. The CDR3 bases are TGTGCCAGCAGCTTAGCCGGGACAGGGGGCGGTGAGCAGTTCTTC. J is TRBJ2-1 and V is TRBV7-9, with 12 bases matching TRBD1. Trimming took 0 bases from V and 9 from J; bases not matched to a gene: 3. Germline V gives CDR1 SEHNR, CDR2 FQNEAQ (reference sequence). This CDR3 contains 15 residues.

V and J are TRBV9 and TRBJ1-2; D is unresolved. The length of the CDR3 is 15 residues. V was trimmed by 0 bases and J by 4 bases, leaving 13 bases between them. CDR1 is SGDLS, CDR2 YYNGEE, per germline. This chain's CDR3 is CASSVGAGPAYGYTF. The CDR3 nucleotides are TGTGCCAGCAGCGTAGGGGCAGGCCCAGCCTATGGCTACACCTTC.

The CDR3 region is CASSSSGTGPYEQYF. The CDR3 DNA reads TGTGCCAGCAGCTCCTCCGGGACAGGGCCCTACGAGCAGTACTTC. The V gene is TRBV7-9, the J gene TRBJ2-7; 9 nucleotides align to TRBD1. The V gene's germline CDR1 is SEHNR and CDR2 FQNEAQ (reference sequence). The CDR3 consists of 15 residues. V shed 4 bases, J shed 2 bases, and the junction held 6 bases outside the gene matches.

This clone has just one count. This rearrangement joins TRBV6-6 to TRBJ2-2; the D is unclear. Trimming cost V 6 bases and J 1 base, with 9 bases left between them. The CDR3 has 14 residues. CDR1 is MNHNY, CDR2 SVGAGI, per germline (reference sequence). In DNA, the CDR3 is TGTGCCAGCAGGCCTGGACGGAACACCGGGGAGCTGTTTTTT. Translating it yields CASRPGRNTGELFF.

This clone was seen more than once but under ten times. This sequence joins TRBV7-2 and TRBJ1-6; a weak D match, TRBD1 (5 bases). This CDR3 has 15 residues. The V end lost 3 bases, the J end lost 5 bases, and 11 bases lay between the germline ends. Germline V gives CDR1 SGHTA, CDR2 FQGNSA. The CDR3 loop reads CASSFSGINNSPLHF. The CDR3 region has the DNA TGTGCCAGCAGCTTTTCAGGGATTAATAATTCACCCCTCCACTTT. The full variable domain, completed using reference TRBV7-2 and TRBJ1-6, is GAGVSQSPSNKVTEKGKDVELRCDPISGHTALYWYRQSLGQGLEFLIYFQGNSAPDKSGLPSDRFSAERTGGSVSTLTIQRTQQEDSAVYLCASSFSGINNSPLHFGNGTRLTVT.

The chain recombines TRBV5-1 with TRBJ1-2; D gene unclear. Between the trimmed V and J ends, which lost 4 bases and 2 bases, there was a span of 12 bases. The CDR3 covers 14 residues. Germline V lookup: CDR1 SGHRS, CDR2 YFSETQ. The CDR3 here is CASSPGQTNYGYTF. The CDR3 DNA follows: TGCGCCAGCAGCCCGGGCCAGACCAACTATGGCTACACCTTC.

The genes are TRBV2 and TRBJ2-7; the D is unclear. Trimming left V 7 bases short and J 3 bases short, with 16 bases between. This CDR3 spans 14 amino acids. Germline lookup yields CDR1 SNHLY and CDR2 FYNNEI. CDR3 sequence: CASIPPVFGYEQYF. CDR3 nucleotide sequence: TGTGCCAGCATCCCTCCCGTCTTTGGCTACGAGCAGTACTTC.

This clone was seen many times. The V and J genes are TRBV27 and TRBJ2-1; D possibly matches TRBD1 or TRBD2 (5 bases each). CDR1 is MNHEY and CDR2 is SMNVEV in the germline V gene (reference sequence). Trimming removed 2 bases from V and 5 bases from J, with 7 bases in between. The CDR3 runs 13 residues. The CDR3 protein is CASSLRGDNEQFF. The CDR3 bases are TGTGCCAGCAGTTTAAGAGGGGACAATGAGCAGTTCTTC.

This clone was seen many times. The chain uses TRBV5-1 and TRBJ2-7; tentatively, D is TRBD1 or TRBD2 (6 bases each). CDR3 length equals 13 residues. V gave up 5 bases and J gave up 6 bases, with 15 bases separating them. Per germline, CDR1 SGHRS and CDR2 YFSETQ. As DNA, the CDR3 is TGCGCCAGCAGGGGCCCACAGGGAGGCGAGCAGTACTTC. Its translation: CASRGPQGGEQYF.

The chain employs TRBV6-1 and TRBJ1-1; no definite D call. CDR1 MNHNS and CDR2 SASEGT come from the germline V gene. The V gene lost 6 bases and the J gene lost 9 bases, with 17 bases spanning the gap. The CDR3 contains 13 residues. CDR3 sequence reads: CASRERKGTQAFF. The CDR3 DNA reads TGTGCCAGCAGGGAAAGGAAGGGTACCCAAGCTTTCTTT.

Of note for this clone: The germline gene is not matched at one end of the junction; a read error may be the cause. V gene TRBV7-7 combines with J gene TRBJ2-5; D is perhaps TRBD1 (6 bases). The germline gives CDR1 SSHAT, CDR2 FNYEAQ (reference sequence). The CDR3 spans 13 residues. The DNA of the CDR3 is TGTGCTAGCAGCCGGGACACTAGAGAGACCCAGTACTTC. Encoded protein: CASSRDTRETQYF.

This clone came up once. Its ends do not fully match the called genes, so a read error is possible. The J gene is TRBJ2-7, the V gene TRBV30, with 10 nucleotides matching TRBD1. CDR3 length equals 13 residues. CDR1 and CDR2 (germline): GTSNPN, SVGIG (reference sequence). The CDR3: CALLTGGRFWPFF. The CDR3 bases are TGTGCCTTACTGACAGGGGGCAGGTTCTGGCCCTTCTTC.